The 20 T cell receptor beta chains reported below all come from one sample, sequenced in a study of blood T cells in healthy people across ages. A second PCR of about 6 to 11 cycles used a sample-barcoded 5' primer and a J-beta primer mix. TCRdb re-derived calls from the 5' RACE reads in MiXCR, one entry per CDR3 protein. The sample gives roughly 1,100,000 distinct CDR3 sequences, about 23% of which show up once; around 0.7% is in the top ten. The same data also contributed to another study, on T cells of mothers and their children.

Sample: blood. Receptors originate from a girl aged 2-10 years in good health.

The chain recombines TRBV20-1 with TRBJ2-5, with no clear D. This CDR3 has 13 amino acids. The germline V gene has CDR1 DFQATT and CDR2 SNEGSKA (reference sequence). Trimming stripped 0 bases from V and 7 bases from J, with 12 bases between. This CDR3 is CSAREQPDGTQYF. The CDR3 DNA reads as TGCAGTGCTAGAGAACAGCCAGACGGGACCCAGTACTTC.

The chain recombines TRBV4-1 with TRBJ2-3; the D is unclear. CDR1 is MGHRA, CDR2 YSYEKL, per germline. The V end lost 0 bases, the J end lost 9 bases, and 22 bases lay between the germline ends. CDR3 length: 17 amino acids. This CDR3 reads CASSQDQGDTVQGTQYF. CDR3 nucleotides: TGCGCCAGCAGCCAAGATCAAGGAGACACCGTACAAGGGACGCAGTATTTT.

The rearrangement joins TRBV6-5 to TRBJ1-5, with a possible D match to TRBD1 (5 bases). V was shortened by 5 bases and J by 7 bases, with 9 bases between the two germline ends. Germline CDR1 reads MNHEY; CDR2 reads SVGAGI. The CDR3 consists of 12 residues. CDR3 residues: CASSTGTQPQHF. The DNA for the CDR3 is TGTGCCAGCAGTACGGGGACGCAGCCCCAGCATTTT.

The V and J genes are TRBV10-2 and TRBJ2-5, with D perhaps assigned TRBD1 or TRBD2 (5 bases each). Gene TRBJ2-1 matches the end of the DNA better, so the J call may be wrong. The length of the CDR3 is 11 residues. Germline lookup yields CDR1 WSHSY and CDR2 SAAADI. CDR3 nucleotides: TGCGCCAGCACTCCCGGGACTGAGCAGTTCTTC. It yields the protein CASTPGTEQFF.

A few counts support this clonotype. V and J are TRBV3-1 and TRBJ2-3; D is perhaps TRBD1 or TRBD2 (5 bases each). Looked up from germline, CDR1 is LGHDT and CDR2 is YNNKEL (reference sequence). The CDR3 consists of 16 residues. The V and J ends lost 1 base and 7 bases respectively, with 18 bases between them. The CDR3 DNA sequence: TGTGCCAGCAGCCAAGTCTGGGACCGTACCTTACATACGCAGTATTTT. It is translated as CASSQVWDRTLHTQYF.

This clonotype showed up just a few times. The CDR3 nucleotides are TGTGCCAGCAGTTCCAAAGGTGGGGGTGAGCAGTTCTTC. Amino acids: CASSSKGGGEQFF. The V gene is TRBV6-6, the J gene TRBJ2-1, with D perhaps given as TRBD1 or TRBD2 (5 bases each). The germline V and J ends were trimmed by 4 bases and 9 bases, with 13 bases remaining between them. The CDR3 extends over 13 amino acids. Germline V gives CDR1 MNHNY, CDR2 SVGAGI (reference sequence).

The chain couples TRBV9 to TRBJ2-3; tentatively, D is TRBD1 or TRBD2 (6 bases each). Trimming stripped 0 bases from V and 2 bases from J, with 13 bases between. Germline V gives CDR1 SGDLS, CDR2 YYNGEE. The CDR3 sequence is 16 residues long. CDR3 coding DNA: TGTGCCAGCAGCGTAGGCGGGACACCTTCCACAGATACGCAGTATTTT. It encodes CASSVGGTPSTDTQYF.

V is TRBV12-3 or TRBV12-4 and J is TRBJ1-2; 7 bases map to TRBD1. The V and J ends lost 6 bases and 10 bases, in that order; junction bases with no gene match: 8. The CDR3 length is 12 residues. This CDR3 reads CASSLPTGTYTF. CDR3 in DNA: TGTGCCAGCAGCTTACCGACAGGGACCTACACCTTC.

In regard to this clonotype: The junction departs from the called germline gene at one end, perhaps through a read error. The genes are TRBV11-1 and TRBJ2-3; D may be TRBD2 (5 bases). The germline gives CDR1 SGHAT, CDR2 FQDESV (reference sequence). The CDR3 consists of 14 residues. The CDR3 here is CASSLWTGVRTQYF. The CDR3 nucleotides are TGTGCCAGCAGCTTATGGACTGGGGTCCGTACGCAATATTTT.

The chain recombines TRBV14 with TRBJ2-3; D remains unclear. Trimming shortened V by 0 bases and J by 9 bases, and 10 bases separated the two germline ends. Germline V gives CDR1 SGHDN, CDR2 FVKESK. The CDR3 runs 13 residues. CDR3 in DNA: TGTGCCAGCAGCCAAGAGGGCAGACTCACGCAGTATTTT. Translated, it gives CASSQEGRLTQYF.

This clonotype was recorded only once. In DNA form, the CDR3 reads TGCAGTGCTAGACCGGGTGAAGTTGACTACGAGCAGTACTTC. Encoded protein: CSARPGEVDYEQYF. The genes are TRBV20-1 and TRBJ2-7; D remains ambiguous. Germline loops: CDR1 DFQATT, CDR2 SNEGSKA (reference sequence). The CDR3 has 14 amino acids. Trimming pared 2 bases from V and 3 bases from J, leaving 14 bases between.

The chain employs TRBV6-2 or TRBV6-3 and TRBJ1-1; maybe TRBD1 (6 bases). Germline-derived CDR1 and CDR2 are MNHEY and SVGEGT. V lost 2 bases and J 7 bases, leaving 11 bases between the germline ends. CDR3 length: 13 amino acids. DNA for the CDR3: TGTGCCAGCAGTTACCGGACAGTAAATGAAGCTTTCTTT. It translates to CASSYRTVNEAFF.

V gene TRBV7-3 combines with J gene TRBJ2-3; TRBD2 matches 7 bases. The germline V gene has CDR1 SGHTA and CDR2 FQGTGA. The CDR3 is made up of 19 amino acids. V lost 1 base to trimming and J lost 3 bases; unmatched junction nucleotides: 16. The CDR3 DNA reads TGTGCCAGCAGCTTAAATGCCGAAACAGGACTAGTAGAGACAGATACGCAGTATTTT. Translating it yields CASSLNAETGLVETDTQYF. The variable domain in full, completed from reference TRBV7-3 and TRBJ2-3, reads GAGVSQTPSNKVTEKGKYVELRCDPISGHTALYWYRQSLGQGPEFLIYFQGTGAADDSGLPNDRFFAVRPEGSVSTLKIQRTERGDSAVYLCASSLNAETGLVETDTQYFGPGTRLTVL.

The V and J genes are TRBV7-9 and TRBJ2-3; no clear D gene. In germline, CDR1 is SEHNR, CDR2 FQNEAQ (reference sequence). CDR3 length: 12 amino acids. Trimming removed 5 bases at V and 9 bases at J, with 12 bases between. The CDR3 region is CASSATILTQYF. CDR3 nucleotide sequence: TGTGCCAGCAGCGCTACTATCCTAACGCAGTATTTT.

There are many counts of this clonotype. CDR3 region: CSASASSYNEQFF. The CDR3 nucleotides read TGCAGTGCTAGCGCCAGCTCCTACAATGAGCAGTTCTTC. The chain couples TRBV20-1 to TRBJ2-1; D call uncertain. Germline CDR1 reads DFQATT; CDR2 reads SNEGSKA (reference sequence). Trimming stripped 3 bases from V and 0 bases from J, with 6 bases between. This CDR3 region has 13 residues.

The chain is built from TRBV20-1 and TRBJ2-1; 7 bases agree with TRBD1. V trimming: 5 bases; J trimming: 6 bases; junction bases outside the gene matches: 10. CDR1 DFQATT and CDR2 SNEGSKA come from the germline V gene (reference sequence). The CDR3 runs 14 residues. CDR3 sequence (DNA): TGCAGTGCTCCACAGGGGATAGGGAGCAATGAGCAGTTCTTC. Residues: CSAPQGIGSNEQFF.

The chain is built from TRBV4-3 and TRBJ1-1; tentatively, D is TRBD1 (5 bases). Per germline, CDR1 LGHNA and CDR2 YSLEER. CDR3 length: 16 amino acids. Trimming shortened V by 4 bases and J by 0 bases, and 15 bases separated the two germline ends. The chain's CDR3 is CASSPRPGTLNTEAFF. The DNA of the CDR3 is TGCGCCAGCAGCCCAAGGCCGGGGACTTTGAACACTGAAGCTTTCTTT.

The chain couples TRBV11-2 to TRBJ2-3; D possibly corresponds to TRBD2 (5 bases). V was pared by 7 bases and J by 6 bases, with 14 bases between. The CDR3 totals 13 residues. Germline V CDR1 and CDR2: SGHAT, FQNNGV. DNA for the CDR3: TGTGCCAGCACTCTTCACGGGGTGGATACGCAGTATTTT. It yields the protein CASTLHGVDTQYF.

V usage is TRBV4-3 and J usage is TRBJ1-1; D uncertain. Germline CDR1 and CDR2: LGHNA and YSLEER. V lost 4 bases and J lost 8, with 11 bases in between. The CDR3 covers 12 residues. The CDR3 here is CASSRGRAEAFF. In DNA, the CDR3 is TGCGCCAGCAGCCGAGGGAGGGCAGAAGCTTTCTTT.

This clonotype occurred a few times. The chain couples TRBV28 to TRBJ2-7; D is possibly TRBD1 (6 bases). This CDR3 has 14 amino acids. V shed 8 bases and J shed 6 bases, with 20 bases lying between them. CDR1 is MDHEN, CDR2 SYDVKM, per germline. For the CDR3, the DNA is TGTGCCAGCTTTCCAGTATCAGGGGTGGGCGAGCAGTACTTC. It specifies CASFPVSGVGEQYF.